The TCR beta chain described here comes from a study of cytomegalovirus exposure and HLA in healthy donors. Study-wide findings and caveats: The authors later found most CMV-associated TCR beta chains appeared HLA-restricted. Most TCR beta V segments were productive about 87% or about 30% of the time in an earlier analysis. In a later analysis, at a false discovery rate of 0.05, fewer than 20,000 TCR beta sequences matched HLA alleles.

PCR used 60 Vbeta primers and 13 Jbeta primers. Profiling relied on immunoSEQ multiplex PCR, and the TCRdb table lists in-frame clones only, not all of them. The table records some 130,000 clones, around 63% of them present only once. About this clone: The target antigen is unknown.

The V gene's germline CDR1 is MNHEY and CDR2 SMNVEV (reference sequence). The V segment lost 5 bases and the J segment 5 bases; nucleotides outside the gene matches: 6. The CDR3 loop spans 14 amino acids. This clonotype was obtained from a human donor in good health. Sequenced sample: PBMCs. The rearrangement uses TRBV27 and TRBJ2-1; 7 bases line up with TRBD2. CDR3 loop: CASSPLADHNEQFF. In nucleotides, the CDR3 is TGTGCCAGCAGTCCTCTAGCGGATCACAATGAGCAGTTCTTC.